Each of the 22 T cell receptor beta chains below was sequenced from the same sample in a study of spatial heterogeneity in lung cancer. The time point: sample taken at primary tumor resection. The input material, whole RNA from tumor, nontumor lung or frozen PBMC, was sequenced unsorted. TCRdb redid the calling of the 5' RACE reads with MiXCR, one entry per CDR3 protein. The repertoire includes 8,500 to 9,000 distinct CDR3 sequences, 3.5% to 5% of them detected once, and about 27% sits in the top ten. The source material was PBMCs, sampled at surgery. All receptors come from a male donor with early-stage non-small cell lung cancer.

This clonotype was counted ten times or more. A library made for alpha chains picked up this beta chain off target, so its size means little. The rearrangement links TRBV20-1 to TRBJ1-3; D gene ambiguous. The CDR3 runs 19 residues. V was pared by 2 bases and J by 0 bases, with 23 bases between. Germline V lookup: CDR1 DFQATT, CDR2 SNEGSKA (reference sequence). The CDR3 loop is CSARQPSSRPPYSGNTIYF. CDR3 coding DNA: TGCAGTGCTAGACAACCTTCCAGCCGGCCTCCCTACTCTGGAAACACCATATATTTT.

The sample holds many counts of this clonotype. Because the library targeted alpha chains, this beta chain is an off-target read whose size means little. This chain uses TRBV4-1 with TRBJ2-2; weak D call: TRBD1 (5 bases). CDR1 MGHRA and CDR2 YSYEKL come from the germline V gene. Deletions cut 4 bases from V and 6 bases from J, with 12 bases between. This CDR3 comprises 14 residues. Here the CDR3 DNA reads TGCGCCAGCAGCCTACAACCAGGGCCCGGGGAGCTGTTTTTT. It is translated as CASSLQPGPGELFF.

There are a few counts of this clonotype. A library prepared for alpha chains yielded this beta chain as an off-target read; its size is of little meaning. The chain has TRBV4-1 and TRBJ2-2, with 9 bases lining up with TRBD1. From germline, CDR1 is MGHRA and CDR2 YSYEKL. The CDR3 loop spans 20 amino acids. The V and J ends lost 1 base and 6 bases, in that order; junction bases with no gene match: 18. CDR3 in amino acids: CASSQGPIRVGTGKAGELFF. The CDR3 nucleotides are TGCGCCAGCAGCCAAGGACCGATTCGCGTTGGGACAGGGAAGGCCGGGGAGCTGTTTTTT.

This clonotype was seen more than once but under ten times. This beta chain is a stray sequence in a library constructed for alpha chains; its clone size is not meaningful. The V and J genes are TRBV4-3 and TRBJ1-2; tentatively, D is TRBD1 (6 bases). Per germline, CDR1 LGHNA and CDR2 YSLEER. V lost 4 bases and J lost 2, with 8 bases in between. CDR3 length: 13 residues. The CDR3 nucleotides are TGCGCCAGCAGCCCACAGGGAAACTATGGCTACACCTTC. Amino acid sequence: CASSPQGNYGYTF.

This clonotype showed up many times. As an off-target read in a library built for alpha chains, this beta chain has a frequency of little significance. J is TRBJ2-2 and V is TRBV27, with 9 bases matching TRBD2. The CDR3 contains 14 residues. The J segment lost 5 bases and the V segment lost 7 bases, leaving 5 bases of the junction unmatched. The germline V gene has CDR1 MNHEY and CDR2 SMNVEV (reference sequence). Written as DNA, the CDR3 is TGTGCCAGCACTCTAGCGGGAAAGACCGGGGAGCTGTTTTTT. Its translation is CASTLAGKTGELFF.

Many counts were recorded for this clonotype. This beta chain is a stray read from a library made for alpha chains; its abundance is not meaningful. The chain combines TRBV15 with TRBJ1-5; perhaps TRBD1 as D (5 bases). Per the germline V gene, CDR1 is LNHNV and CDR2 is YYDKDF (reference sequence). The CDR3 is made up of 13 amino acids. V was pared by 0 bases and J by 15 bases, with 15 bases between. CDR3 sequence (DNA): TGTGCCACCAGCAGAGATTGGGACCGCCTCCCGCATTTT. It encodes CATSRDWDRLPHF.

The sample holds many counts of this clonotype. This beta chain represents an off-target read in a library built for alpha chains; its size is of limited meaning. The rearrangement links TRBV28 to TRBJ2-4; maybe TRBD2 (6 bases). Trimming removed 7 bases from V and 7 bases from J, with 23 bases in between. CDR3 length: 16 amino acids. Per the germline V gene, CDR1 is MDHEN and CDR2 is SYDVKM. CDR3 DNA sequence: TGTGCCAGCACCACCTCGGGTGGGGGGATAAGGAACATTCAGTACTTC. This codes for CASTTSGGGIRNIQYF.

By its share, this clonotype is medium-sized. This beta chain was picked up by a library intended for alpha chains and is off target, so its count carries little meaning. The J gene is TRBJ2-1, the V gene TRBV12-3 or TRBV12-4, with TRBD2 as a possible D gene (5 bases). The CDR3 has 14 amino acids. Between the trimmed V and J ends, which lost 2 bases and 7 bases, there was a span of 12 bases. The CDR3 is CASSLSASQNEQFF. In nucleotides, the CDR3 is TGTGCCAGCAGTTTATCGGCTAGCCAGAATGAGCAGTTCTTC.

This clonotype was counted only a few times. The library was designed around alpha chains, so this beta chain is a stray read whose abundance carries little weight. The gene calls are TRBV7-2 and TRBJ2-2, with no clear D. CDR1 is SGHTA, CDR2 FQGNSA, per germline. The V and J ends lost 3 bases and 6 bases respectively, with 14 bases between them. The CDR3 runs to 15 residues. The DNA for the CDR3 is TGTGCCAGCAGCTTGGTACCCTCCTTATCCGGGGAGCTGTTTTTT. Translated, it gives CASSLVPSLSGELFF.

This clonotype has a handful of counts. Because this beta chain is a stray read in a library intended to capture alpha chains, its abundance should not be given much weight. This chain links TRBV2 with TRBJ1-5; TRBD1 might be the D (6 bases). In germline, CDR1 is SNHLY, CDR2 FYNNEI. V was trimmed by 5 bases and J by 0 bases, leaving 11 bases between them. This CDR3 contains 15 residues. The CDR3 region has the DNA TGTGCCAGCAGTTGGACAGAGAATAGCAATCAGCCCCAGCATTTT. Protein: CASSWTENSNQPQHF.

By share of the sample, this clonotype is medium-sized (0.01 to 0.1%). The library was prepared for alpha chains; this beta chain is a stray read, so its frequency means little. The V and J genes are TRBV11-2 and TRBJ2-3; D gene uncertain. CDR1 and CDR2 from the germline V gene are SGHAT and FQNNGV. V was clipped by 5 bases and J by 6 bases, with 6 bases between them. This CDR3 spans 11 amino acids. CDR3 protein: CASSLGDTQYF. The CDR3 DNA reads TGTGCCAGCAGCCTTGGCGATACGCAGTATTTT.

This clonotype was picked up many times. The library was built for alpha chains, so this beta chain is an off-target read and its size means little. This chain joins TRBV20-1 and TRBJ2-2; D call uncertain. V was pared by 5 bases and J by 7 bases, with 11 bases between. This CDR3 is 12 amino acids long. Per the germline V gene, CDR1 is DFQATT and CDR2 is SNEGSKA (reference sequence). In DNA form, the CDR3 reads TGCAGTGCTTCCGGGCGGCGCGGGGAGCTGTTTTTT. It codes for CSASGRRGELFF.

In its sample, this clonotype was seen many times. Within a library made for alpha chains, this beta chain is off target, and its count is uninformative. This rearrangement joins TRBV5-1 to TRBJ2-2; unclear D gene. Germline CDR1 SGHRS, CDR2 YFSETQ. This CDR3 region has 16 residues. Trimming shortened V by 6 bases and J by 4 bases, and 19 bases separated the two germline ends. The CDR3 spells CASIEAPVSGTGELFF. DNA of the CDR3: TGCGCCAGCATAGAGGCACCGGTTTCAGGCACCGGGGAGCTGTTTTTT.

Many counts were recorded for this clonotype. Found in a library prepared for alpha chains, this beta chain is an off-target read, and its abundance has little meaning. This chain joins TRBV6-4 and TRBJ1-1, with 8 bases matching TRBD1. This CDR3 contains 14 residues. CDR1 MRHNA and CDR2 SNTAGT come from the germline V gene. With V trimmed by 6 bases and J by 4 bases, 7 bases remained unmatched. CDR3 coding DNA: TGTGCCAGCAGAGATTGGACAGGGAGCACTGAAGCTTTCTTT. It translates to CASRDWTGSTEAFF.

Of note for this clonotype: Being one base from a much bigger clone, this may be a read error. This beta chain was picked up by a library intended for alpha chains and is off target, so its count carries little meaning. J is TRBJ1-5 and V is TRBV4-2, with D perhaps TRBD1 (6 bases). Germline loops: CDR1 LGHNA, CDR2 YNFKEQ. The CDR3 sequence is 15 residues long. CDR3 sequence: CVSSQVWGQGQPQHF. The CDR3 DNA sequence: TGTGTCAGCAGCCAAGTTTGGGGGCAGGGGCAGCCCCAGCATTTT.

This clonotype occurred many times. Since it is a stray read in a library aimed at alpha chains, this beta chain has a size that is not meaningful. This chain links TRBV3-1 with TRBJ1-2; D gene unclear. Germline lookup yields CDR1 LGHDT and CDR2 YNNKEL (reference sequence). Trimming took 0 bases from V and 4 from J, leaving 6 bases between them. The CDR3 totals 13 residues. The CDR3 loop reads CASSQEVSYGYTF. In DNA form, the CDR3 reads TGTGCCAGCAGCCAAGAAGTCAGCTATGGCTACACCTTC.

This clonotype has ten or more counts. This beta chain lies outside the target of a library built for alpha chains; its clone size means little. The rearrangement uses TRBV29-1 and TRBJ2-5; D gene uncertain. This CDR3 spans 11 amino acids. Germline-derived CDR1 and CDR2 are SQVTM and ANQGSEA. With 4 bases removed from V and 1 base from J, the gap between germline ends came to 4 bases. The DNA of the CDR3 is TGCAGCGTTGCTGCCCAAGAGACCCAGTACTTC. Its protein product is CSVAAQETQYF.

The table lists this clonotype with many counts. In a library made to pick up alpha chains, this beta chain is a stray read with a size that means little. This chain links TRBV12-3 or TRBV12-4 with TRBJ2-5; 8 positions agree with TRBD2. The CDR3 is 15 residues long. The V gene end was trimmed by 2 bases and the J gene end by 3 bases; junction bases not matched to a gene: 5. CDR3 in DNA: TGTGCCAGCAGTTTAAGTCGAGCGGGGGAAGAGACCCAGTACTTC. Its translation: CASSLSRAGEETQYF.

This clonotype was picked up many times. This beta chain is a stray read from a library made for alpha chains; its abundance is not meaningful. The V and J genes are TRBV12-3 or TRBV12-4 and TRBJ1-3; a possible D gene is TRBD1 (6 bases). CDR3 length equals 15 residues. Trimming removed 3 bases from V and 1 base from J, with 10 bases in between. CDR3 nucleotides: TGTGCCAGCAGTTTCTGGACAGCATCTGGAAACACCATATATTTT. It encodes CASSFWTASGNTIYF.

Comment on this clonotype: As an off-target read in a library built for alpha chains, this beta chain has a frequency of little significance. The chain recombines TRBV11-2 with TRBJ2-2; D gene uncertain. The CDR3 covers 11 residues. In germline, CDR1 is SGHAT, CDR2 FQNNGV. V was shortened by 3 bases and J by 10 bases, with 6 bases between the two germline ends. CDR3: CASSFFEELFF. CDR3 coding DNA: TGTGCCAGCAGCTTCTTTGAGGAGCTGTTTTTT.

This clonotype was seen at least ten times. Little can be read into the size of this beta chain, an off-target read in a library designed for alpha chains. DNA of the CDR3: TGTGCCAGCAGTTCGTCAGGGAACGGGGATCAGCCCCAGCATTTT. This translates into CASSSSGNGDQPQHF. The chain couples TRBV12-3 or TRBV12-4 to TRBJ1-5; the D gene is possibly TRBD1 (5 bases). V was pared by 4 bases and J by 5 bases, with 15 bases between. The CDR3 has 15 residues.

This clonotype was counted between two and nine times. This beta chain turned up in a library designed for alpha chains; as an off-target read, its abundance says little. V gene TRBV7-2 combines with J gene TRBJ2-2; D gene unclear. The V gene lost 2 bases and the J gene lost 2 bases, with 6 bases spanning the gap. Germline V CDR1 and CDR2: SGHTA, FQGNSA. The CDR3 runs 14 residues. The CDR3 DNA is TGTGCCAGCAGCTTATCCCAAAACACCGGGGAGCTGTTTTTT. Its translation: CASSLSQNTGELFF.